This TCR beta chain stems from a study of blood T cell repertoires in COVID-19. Overall study: Sources were T cells, B-cell-depleted T cells, or PBMCs; the material itself was cDNA or gDNA.

Original data processing: Counts of nucleated cells, estimated from reference gene primer amplification, were obtained. The data were produced by immunoSEQ multiplex PCR, yet TCRdb's version contains in-frame clones alone and is incomplete. Clonal size and the V and J genes are those of that table, whereas D and trimming came from the DNA. Found here are about 160,000 clones, about four fifths of them singletons; the top ten hold approximately 3.6%. Individuals drawn from about 26 US areas were roughly 18 to 95 years old. Cohorts were determined from participant-reported clinical history. This receptor was identified in an older woman who had recovered from COVID-19. Source material: PBMCs or T cells enriched from blood (not recorded which).

In DNA form, the CDR3 reads TGTGCCAGCAGCCAAGCAGGGGCTGGTAATAATTCACCCCTCCACTTT. The encoded protein is CASSQAGAGNNSPLHF. The V call is TRBV3-1 (or the pseudogene TRBV3-2), the J call TRBJ1-6; D may be TRBD1 (6 bases). The V gene lost 1 base and the J gene lost 5 bases, with 12 bases spanning the gap. The germline CDR1 and CDR2 sequences are LGHDT and YNNKEL (reference sequence). The CDR3 contains 16 residues.